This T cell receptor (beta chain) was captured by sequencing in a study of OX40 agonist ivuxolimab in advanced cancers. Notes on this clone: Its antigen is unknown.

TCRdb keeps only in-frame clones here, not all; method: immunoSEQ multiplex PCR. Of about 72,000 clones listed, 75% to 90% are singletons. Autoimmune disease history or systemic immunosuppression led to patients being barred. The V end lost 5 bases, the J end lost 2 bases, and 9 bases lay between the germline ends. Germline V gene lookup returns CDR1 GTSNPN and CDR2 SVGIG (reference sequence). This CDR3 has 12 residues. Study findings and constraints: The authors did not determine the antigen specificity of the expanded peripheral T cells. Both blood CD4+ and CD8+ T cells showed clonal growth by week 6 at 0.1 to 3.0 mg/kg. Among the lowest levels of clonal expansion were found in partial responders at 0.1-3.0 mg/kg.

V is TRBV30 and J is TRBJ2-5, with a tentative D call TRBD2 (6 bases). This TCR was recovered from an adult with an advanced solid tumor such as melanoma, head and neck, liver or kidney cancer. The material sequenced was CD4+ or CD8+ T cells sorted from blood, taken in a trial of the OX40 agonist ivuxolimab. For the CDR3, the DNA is TGTGCCTGGGGACTACAGCAAGAGACCCAGTACTTC. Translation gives CAWGLQQETQYF.